One sample yielded the 2 T cell receptor beta chains listed below, sequenced in a study of T-cell reconstitution after alpha-beta-depleted transplantation in children. Unique molecular identifiers were incorporated during preparation of the TCRbeta library. TCRdb itself ran the PCR reads through MiXCR, one entry per CDR3 protein. The sample has some 640,000 distinct CDR3 sequences, 16% seen once. The sample was PBMCs from the stem cell graft donor, taken from the stem cell graft. Receptor source: a human donor who donated a stem cell graft to a child with acute myeloid leukemia.

The CDR3 region is CASSSSGSGGATDTQYF. The CDR3 DNA reads TGTGCCAGCAGCTCCTCGGGTAGCGGGGGGGCTACAGATACGCAGTATTTT. This sequence joins TRBV7-2 and TRBJ2-3, with 11 positions matching TRBD2. Losses at the gene ends were 4 bases for V and 3 bases for J; bases not matched to a gene: 9. Germline-derived CDR1 and CDR2 are SGHTA and FQGNSA. The CDR3 is 17 amino acids.

In its sample, this clonotype was seen many times. V is TRBV20-1 and J is TRBJ2-7; 10 nucleotides agree with TRBD1. The CDR3 has 18 residues. CDR1 is DFQATT and CDR2 is SNEGSKA in the germline V gene (reference sequence). J gave up 0 bases and V 6 bases, and 17 bases lay outside the gene matches. CDR3 in DNA: TGCAGTGCCCGGCGGGACAGGGGTTCCAGAGTAATCTCCTACGAGCAGTACGTC. Amino acid sequence: CSARRDRGSRVISYEQYV.